This is a list of T cell receptor beta chains from one sample in a study of blood T cells in healthy people across ages. From the 5' RACE reads, TCRdb called clonotypes with MiXCR, one entry per CDR3 protein. The sample lists some 550,000 distinct CDR3 sequences; under 55% were seen once. Input material: blood. The receptors stem from an elderly man in good health. CDR3s include the opening cysteine and the closing phenylalanine or tryptophan. The D gene is left open where the match is weak. Where a row states a size, it is once, few, many or the class of an expanded clone; other rows omit it.

size,D,J,V,CDR3,DNA
few,TRBD2,TRBJ2-1,TRBV5-1,CASSSRLAGGNEQFF,TGCGCCAGCAGCTCCCGCCTAGCGGGAGGCAATGAGCAGTTCTTC
NA,TRBD2,TRBJ2-7,TRBV5-1,CASSKVSGRDIYEQYF,TGCGCCAGCAGCAAAGTTAGCGGGAGAGATATCTACGAGCAGTACTTC
NA,TRBD2,TRBJ2-2,TRBV5-1,CASSLGRTSGGNTGELFF,TGCGCCAGCAGCTTGGGTCGGACTAGCGGGGGAAACACCGGGGAGCTGTTTTTT
NA,NA,TRBJ1-1,TRBV29-1,CSVGRGGNTEAFF,TGCAGCGTTGGCAGGGGCGGGAACACTGAAGCTTTCTTT
NA,TRBD2,TRBJ2-1,TRBV29-1,CSGALAGYNEQFF,TGCAGCGGAGCCCTAGCGGGCTACAATGAGCAGTTCTTC
NA,NA,TRBJ2-1,TRBV7-2,CASSLGGARSYNEQFF,TGTGCCAGCAGCTTAGGAGGGGCCCGATCCTACAATGAGCAGTTCTTC
NA,NA,TRBJ2-7,TRBV3-1,CASSQDLTPREQYF,TGTGCCAGCAGCCAAGATCTGACCCCCCGGGAGCAGTACTTC
NA,TRBD2,TRBJ2-5,TRBV7-2,CASSPSGRAREQYF,TGTGCCAGCAGCCCTAGCGGGAGGGCCCGGGAGCAGTACTTC
NA,TRBD2,TRBJ2-7,TRBV5-1,CASSLVGSGSPSYEQYF,TGCGCCAGCAGCTTGGTCGGTAGCGGGAGCCCCTCCTACGAGCAGTACTTC
NA,TRBD2,TRBJ2-7,TRBV7-2,CASRPSGRAGEQYF,TGTGCCAGCAGGCCTAGCGGGAGGGCGGGCGAGCAGTACTTC
NA,NA,TRBJ2-7,TRBV28,CASSEDLDPYEQYF,TGTGCCAGCAGTGAGGACCTAGACCCCTACGAGCAGTACTTC
few,NA,TRBJ2-7,TRBV5-1,CASSFEGLASEQYF,TGCGCCAGCAGCTTCGAAGGGCTAGCGAGCGAGCAGTACTTC
few,NA,TRBJ2-3,TRBV4-3,CASSQGRAWILGDTQYF,TGCGCCAGCAGCCAAGGACGGGCTTGGATACTTGGGGATACGCAGTATTTT
NA,TRBD2,TRBJ2-3,TRBV7-2,CASSFGPAGDTQYF,TGTGCCAGCAGCTTCGGACCGGCGGGGGACACGCAGTATTTT
NA,TRBD1,TRBJ2-3,TRBV3-1,CASSRWDRSTDTQYF,TGTGCCAGCAGCCGATGGGACAGGAGCACAGATACGCAGTATTTT
NA,TRBD1,TRBJ1-1,TRBV10-3,CAISGSDRGVTEAFF,TGTGCCATCAGTGGGTCTGACAGGGGAGTCACTGAAGCTTTCTTT
NA,NA,TRBJ2-1,TRBV7-2,CASSLIRPGGNEQFF,TGTGCCAGCAGCTTAATCCGTCCAGGGGGGAATGAGCAGTTCTTC
NA,TRBD2,TRBJ2-7,TRBV18,CASSSGTSGGAREQYF,TGTGCCAGCTCATCCGGGACTAGCGGGGGGGCCCGCGAGCAGTACTTC
NA,NA,TRBJ2-1,TRBV11-2,CASTLGGARSSYNEQFF,TGTGCCAGCACCCTAGGGGGGGCTAGGAGCTCCTACAATGAGCAGTTCTTC
NA,NA,TRBJ2-3,TRBV28,CASNFQRTPTDTQYF,TGTGCCAGCAATTTTCAGAGGACTCCCACAGATACGCAGTATTTT
few,NA,TRBJ1-1,TRBV10-3,CAINSNTEAFF,TGTGCCATCAACAGTAACACTGAAGCTTTCTTT
NA,TRBD2,TRBJ2-7,TRBV29-1,CSVDLLAGMPYEQYF,TGCAGCGTTGATCTACTAGCGGGGATGCCCTACGAGCAGTACTTC
NA,NA,TRBJ2-7,TRBV24-1,CATSDAYEQYF,TGTGCCACCAGTGATGCCTACGAGCAGTACTTC
NA,TRBD2,TRBJ2-1,TRBV9,CASSPPGTSGDNEQFF,TGTGCCAGCAGCCCCCCCGGGACTAGCGGCGACAATGAGCAGTTCTTC
NA,TRBD1,TRBJ2-1,TRBV7-3,CASSLRRTGGRNNEQFF,TGTGCCAGCAGCTTAAGACGAACAGGGGGTAGAAACAATGAGCAGTTCTTC
NA,NA,TRBJ1-5,TRBV20-1,CSARGAVSNQPQHF,TGCAGTGCTAGAGGGGCAGTTAGCAATCAGCCCCAGCATTTT
NA,NA,TRBJ2-1,TRBV7-9,CASSRGAGLYNEQFF,TGTGCCAGCAGCCGTGGGGCAGGGTTATACAATGAGCAGTTCTTC
NA,TRBD1,TRBJ2-5,TRBV7-2,CASTLQGARETQYF,TGTGCCAGCACGCTACAGGGGGCACGGGAGACCCAGTACTTC
NA,TRBD1,TRBJ1-1,TRBV29-1,CSATAGGTEAFF,TGCAGCGCCACCGCAGGGGGCACTGAAGCTTTCTTT
NA,NA,TRBJ1-3,TRBV7-2,CASSLGAPKAGNTIYF,TGTGCCAGCAGCTTAGGTGCCCCGAAGGCTGGAAACACCATATATTTT
NA,NA,TRBJ2-3,TRBV6-2/TRBV6-3,CASSYPAGRDDTQYF,TGTGCCAGCAGTTACCCCGCGGGACGGGATGATACGCAGTATTTT
few,NA,TRBJ1-5,TRBV4-3,CASSQDTGGDQPQHF,TGCGCCAGCAGCCAAGATACCGGGGGGGATCAGCCCCAGCATTTT
NA,TRBD2,TRBJ2-1,TRBV20-1,CSAHTSGLYNEQFF,TGCAGTGCCCACACTAGCGGACTCTACAATGAGCAGTTCTTC